This T cell receptor (beta chain) was found in a study of cytomegalovirus exposure and HLA in healthy donors. PCR was performed using 60 Vbeta and 13 Jbeta primers. Using immunoSEQ multiplex PCR, the repertoire was profiled, and TCRdb retains in-frame clones only, with some absent. The table records 85,000 to 100,000 clones, roughly 67% of them present only once. Samples came from healthy bone marrow donors. The ends were cut back, 1 base at V and 8 bases at J, with 12 bases in the middle. The V gene's germline CDR1 is SGHNT and CDR2 YYREEE (reference sequence). The CDR3 runs to 14 residues. General study findings and limits: As a later analysis showed, a missense DCLRE1C variant was linked to trimming of TCR beta V- and J-genes.

Of note for this clone: The target antigen is unknown.

This rearrangement joins TRBV5-4 to TRBJ1-4, with a weak D call TRBD1 (6 bases). The sequence was obtained from a human donor in good health. Sequenced: PBMCs. In nucleotides, the CDR3 is TGTGCCAGCAGCTTGAGGGGGACAAAGGAAAAACTGTTTTTT. Translation gives CASSLRGTKEKLFF.